This T cell receptor beta chain comes out of a study of CD8 T cells in Susac syndrome (dated 2019 in TCRdb). Study-level background: Whether CD8+ T cell activation and differentiation in Susac syndrome was antigen driven was tested using repertoire sequencing. The study compared CD8+ T cell repertoire clonality among roughly eleven healthy donors, around 14 Susac syndrome patients and approximately 16 multiple sclerosis patients.

RNA was extracted using the RNeasy kit, and about 0.45 to 1 ug of the RNA was reverse transcribed with random hexamers. TCR beta CDR3 regions were amplified with the immunoSEQ multiplex PCR assay covering 54 Vbeta and 13 Jbeta segments. PCR amplification bias was corrected using a synthetic template baseline for primer optimization and computational correction. Concerning the study's data processing: Only productive sequences were kept, with reads annotated to V, D and J genes according to IMGT and analyzed in immunoSEQ Analyzer. To calculate clonality, Shannon entropy was normalized by log2 of the number of productive unique sequences and then subtracted from one. Public and private clones were assessed among the 100 most prevalent clones of each patient and control. A clone was defined as Susac-specific if it was absent from the healthy and MS cohorts, from approximately 980 published viral clones and from other ImmuneACCESS disease sequences. The public sequencing data were trimmed at Q25 with fastp and processed into clonotypes with MiXCR by TCRdb, which kept only in-frame beta chains. Every distinct CDR3 protein forms one entry, paired with its most common genes and DNA. The V and J calls and clone size are TCRdb's, not the authors'. The sample records about 180,000 distinct CDR3 sequences, around 95% of which are singletons. 0.15% to 0.2% of the sample is taken by the ten largest.

Beyond this particular receptor, the publication reports: The TCR sequencing and HLA analysis was acknowledged to have included a relatively small number of individuals.

CDR1 and CDR2 are read off the germline V gene (reference sequence) as DFQATT and SNEGSKA. V is clipped by 5 bases and J by 5 bases, and the sequence between their germline boundaries is 21 bases long. The CDR3 starts with the cysteine, ends with the phenylalanine, and has 15 residues. Only the CDR3 region is kept as DNA, spanning 45 bases read in frame from base 1. High-throughput TCR beta sequencing profiled peripheral blood CD8+ and CD4+ T cells from healthy donors, Susac syndrome patients and multiple sclerosis patients. Multiple sclerosis controls were treatment-naive patients with stable or active relapsing-remitting disease fulfilling revised McDonald criteria. Bulk CD8+ and CD4+ T cells were purified by magnetic negative isolation, while CD8+ TEMRA cells were enriched using FACS. Blood was collected in EDTA tubes and processed within 24 hours, with PBMCs isolated through density gradient centrifugation. PBMCs intended for TCR sequencing were cryopreserved in liquid nitrogen and thawed later in a water bath at 37 degrees C. Purity of sorted or isolated CD4+, CD8+ and CD8+ TEMRA cells was at least 90%.

Comment on this clonotype: The antigen it binds to is not known. Base qualities are missing; no much larger clone stands one base away.

This clonotype was obtained from a human donor with multiple sclerosis. The sample was CD8+ T cells from PBMCs. The chain is made from TRBV20-1 and TRBJ1-1; the D segment cannot be called with confidence. DNA sequence: TGCAGTGCTTCGAAAATCCCGGGCTCCGGGACTGAAGCTTTCTTT. Its protein product is CSASKIPGSGTEAFF.